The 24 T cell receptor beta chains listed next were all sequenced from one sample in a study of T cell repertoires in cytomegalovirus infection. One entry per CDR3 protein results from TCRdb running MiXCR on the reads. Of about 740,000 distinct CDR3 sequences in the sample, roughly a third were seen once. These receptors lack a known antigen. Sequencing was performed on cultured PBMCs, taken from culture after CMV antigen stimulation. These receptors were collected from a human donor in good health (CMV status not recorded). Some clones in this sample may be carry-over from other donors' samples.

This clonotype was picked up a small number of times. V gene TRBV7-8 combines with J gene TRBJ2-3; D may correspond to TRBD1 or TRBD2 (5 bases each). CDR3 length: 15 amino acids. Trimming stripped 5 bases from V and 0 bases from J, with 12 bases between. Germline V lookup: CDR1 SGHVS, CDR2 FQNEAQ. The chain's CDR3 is CASSDRGASTDTQYF. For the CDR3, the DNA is TGTGCCAGCAGCGACCGAGGGGCTAGCACAGATACGCAGTATTTT.

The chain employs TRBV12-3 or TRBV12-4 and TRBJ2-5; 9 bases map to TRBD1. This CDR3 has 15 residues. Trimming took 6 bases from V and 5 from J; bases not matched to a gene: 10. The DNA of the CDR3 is TGTGCCAGCAGCCAACCAGGACAGGGGTGGGAGACCCAGTACTTC. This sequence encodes CASSQPGQGWETQYF.

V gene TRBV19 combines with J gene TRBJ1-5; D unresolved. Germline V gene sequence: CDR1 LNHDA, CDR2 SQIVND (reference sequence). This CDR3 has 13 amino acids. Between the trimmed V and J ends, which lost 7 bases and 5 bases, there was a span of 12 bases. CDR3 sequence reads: CASNWQRDQPQHF. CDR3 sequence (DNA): TGTGCCAGTAACTGGCAGAGAGATCAGCCCCAGCATTTT. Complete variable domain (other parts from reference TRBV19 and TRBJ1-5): DGGITQSPKYLFRKEGQNVTLSCEQNLNHDAMYWYRQDPGQGLRLIYYSQIVNDFQKGDIAEGYSVSREKKESFPLTVTSAQKNPTAFYLCASNWQRDQPQHFGDGTRLSIL.

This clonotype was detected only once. In DNA form, the CDR3 reads TGCGCCAGCAGCCAAGGGGCAGATTATAATTCACCCCTCCACTTT. It is translated as CASSQGADYNSPLHF. The chain is built from TRBV4-1 and TRBJ1-6; no clear D gene. This CDR3 comprises 15 residues. CDR1 MGHRA and CDR2 YSYEKL come from the germline V gene. V lost 1 base to trimming and J lost 4 bases, with 8 bases between them.

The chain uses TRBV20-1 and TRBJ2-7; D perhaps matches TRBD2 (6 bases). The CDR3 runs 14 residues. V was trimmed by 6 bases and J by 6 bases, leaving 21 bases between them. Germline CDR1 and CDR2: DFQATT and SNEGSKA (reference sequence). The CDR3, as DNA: TGCAGTGCGCGAGGGAGCGGGCCCCCACTCGAGCAGTACTTC. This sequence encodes CSARGSGPPLEQYF.

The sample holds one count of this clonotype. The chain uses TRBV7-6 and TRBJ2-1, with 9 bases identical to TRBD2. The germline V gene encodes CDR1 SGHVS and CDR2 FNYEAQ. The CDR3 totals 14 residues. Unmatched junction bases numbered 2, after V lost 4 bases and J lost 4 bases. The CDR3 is CASSSSGEYNEQFF. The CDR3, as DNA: TGTGCCAGCAGCTCTAGCGGGGAATACAATGAGCAGTTCTTC.

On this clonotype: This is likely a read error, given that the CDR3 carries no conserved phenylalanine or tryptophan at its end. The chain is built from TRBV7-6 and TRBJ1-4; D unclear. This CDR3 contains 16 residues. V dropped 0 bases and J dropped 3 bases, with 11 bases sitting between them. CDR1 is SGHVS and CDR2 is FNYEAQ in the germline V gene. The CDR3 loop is CASSLAGVRSNEKLFS. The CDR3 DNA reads TGTGCCAGCAGCTTAGCTGGGGTCAGGTCTAATGAAAAACTGTTTTCT.

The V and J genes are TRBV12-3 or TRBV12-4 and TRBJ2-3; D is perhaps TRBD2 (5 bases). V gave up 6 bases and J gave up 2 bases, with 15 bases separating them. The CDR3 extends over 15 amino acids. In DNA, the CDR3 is TGTGCCAGCAGCCCCATATCGGGGAACACAGATACGCAGTATTTT. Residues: CASSPISGNTDTQYF.

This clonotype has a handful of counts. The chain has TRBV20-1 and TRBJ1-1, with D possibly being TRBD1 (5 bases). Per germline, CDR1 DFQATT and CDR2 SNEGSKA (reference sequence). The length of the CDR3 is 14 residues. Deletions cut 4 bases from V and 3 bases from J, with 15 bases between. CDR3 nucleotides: TGCAGTGCTACTCCGGGACCACCCGACACTGAAGCTTTCTTT. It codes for CSATPGPPDTEAFF.

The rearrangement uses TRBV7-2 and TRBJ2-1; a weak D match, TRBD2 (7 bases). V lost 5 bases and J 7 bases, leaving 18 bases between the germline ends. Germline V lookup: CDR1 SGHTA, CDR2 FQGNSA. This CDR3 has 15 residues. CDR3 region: CASSPTGGLVNEQFF. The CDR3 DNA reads TGTGCCAGCAGCCCTACGGGGGGCCTCGTAAATGAGCAGTTCTTC.

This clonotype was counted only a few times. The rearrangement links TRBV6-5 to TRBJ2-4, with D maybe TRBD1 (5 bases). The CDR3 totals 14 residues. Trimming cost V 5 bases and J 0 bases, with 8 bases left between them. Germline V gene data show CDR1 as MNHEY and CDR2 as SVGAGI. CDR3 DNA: TGTGCCAGCAGTGAGACAGTAGCCAAAAACATTCAGTACTTC. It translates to CASSETVAKNIQYF.

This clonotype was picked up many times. DNA for the CDR3: TGTGCCAGCAGCTTCGGCGGGGGAACCTACAATGAGCAGTTCTTC. It yields the protein CASSFGGGTYNEQFF. V is TRBV7-2 and J is TRBJ2-1; 7 nucleotides match TRBD2. From germline, CDR1 is SGHTA and CDR2 FQGNSA. V gave up 3 bases and J gave up 2 bases; unmatched junction bases: 4. CDR3 size: 15 residues.

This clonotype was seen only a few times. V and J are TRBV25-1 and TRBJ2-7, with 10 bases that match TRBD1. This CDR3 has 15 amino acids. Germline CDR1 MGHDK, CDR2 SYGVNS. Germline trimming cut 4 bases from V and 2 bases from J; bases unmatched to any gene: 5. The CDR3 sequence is CASSAQGQGAYEQYF. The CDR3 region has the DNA TGTGCCAGCAGTGCACAAGGACAGGGGGCCTACGAGCAGTACTTC.

CDR3 DNA sequence: TGTGCCAGCAGCTCGACACAGGGGGCAGAGACCCAGTACTTC. This gives the protein CASSSTQGAETQYF. The chain employs TRBV7-7 and TRBJ2-5; 9 positions agree with TRBD1. Trimming at V came to 4 bases and at J to 4 bases, leaving 4 bases not matched to a gene. The CDR3 sequence is 14 residues long. Germline-derived CDR1 and CDR2 are SSHAT and FNYEAQ (reference sequence).

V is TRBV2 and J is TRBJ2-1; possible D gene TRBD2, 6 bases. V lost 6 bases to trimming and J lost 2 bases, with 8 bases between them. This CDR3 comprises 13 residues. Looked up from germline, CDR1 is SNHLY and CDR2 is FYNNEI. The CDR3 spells CASRLAAYNEQFF. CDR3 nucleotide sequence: TGTGCCAGCAGACTAGCCGCCTACAATGAGCAGTTCTTC.

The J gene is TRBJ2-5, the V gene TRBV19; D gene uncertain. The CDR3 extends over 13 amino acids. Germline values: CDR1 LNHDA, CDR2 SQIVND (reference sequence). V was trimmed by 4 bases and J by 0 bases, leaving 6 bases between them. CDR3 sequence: CASSKSYQETQYF. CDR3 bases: TGTGCCAGTAGTAAAAGCTACCAAGAGACCCAGTACTTC.

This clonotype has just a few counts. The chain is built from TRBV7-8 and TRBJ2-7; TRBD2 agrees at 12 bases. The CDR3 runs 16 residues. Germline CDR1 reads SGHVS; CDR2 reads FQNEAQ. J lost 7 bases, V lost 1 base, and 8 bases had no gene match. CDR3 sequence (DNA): TGTGCCAGCAGCTTAGTACGACTAGCGGGAGTAGGTGAGCAGTACTTC. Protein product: CASSLVRLAGVGEQYF.

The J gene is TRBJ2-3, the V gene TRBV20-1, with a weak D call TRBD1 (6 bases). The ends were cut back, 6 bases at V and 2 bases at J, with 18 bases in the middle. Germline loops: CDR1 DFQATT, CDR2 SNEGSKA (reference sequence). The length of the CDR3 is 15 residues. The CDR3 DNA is TGCAGTGCGTTCGCTCTCACAGGGACCACAGATACGCAGTATTTT. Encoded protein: CSAFALTGTTDTQYF.

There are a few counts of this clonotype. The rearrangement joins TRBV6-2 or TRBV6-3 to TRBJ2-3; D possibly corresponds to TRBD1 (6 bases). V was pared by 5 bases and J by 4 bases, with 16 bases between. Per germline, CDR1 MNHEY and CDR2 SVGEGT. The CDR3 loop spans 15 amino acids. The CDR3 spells CASSKPGARADTQYF. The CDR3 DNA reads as TGTGCCAGCAGTAAACCAGGGGCCAGGGCAGATACGCAGTATTTT.

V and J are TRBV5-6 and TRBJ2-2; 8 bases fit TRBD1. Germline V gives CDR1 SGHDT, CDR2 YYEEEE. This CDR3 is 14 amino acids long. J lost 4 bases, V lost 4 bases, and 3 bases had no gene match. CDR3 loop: CASSATGGTGELFF. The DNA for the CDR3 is TGTGCCAGCAGCGCTACAGGGGGCACCGGGGAGCTGTTTTTT.

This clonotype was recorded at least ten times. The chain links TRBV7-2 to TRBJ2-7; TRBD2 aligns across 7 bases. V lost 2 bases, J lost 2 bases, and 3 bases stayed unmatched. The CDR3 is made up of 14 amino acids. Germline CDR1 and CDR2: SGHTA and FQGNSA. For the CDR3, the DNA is TGTGCCAGCAGCTTAAGCGCGGGGGCCTACGAGCAGTACTTC. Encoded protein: CASSLSAGAYEQYF.

As DNA, the CDR3 is TGCGCCAGCAGCCCTGACACCGGGATCCGGGGAGGAAAGTATGGCTACACCTTC. This sequence encodes CASSPDTGIRGGKYGYTF. The chain uses TRBV5-1 and TRBJ1-2; D is unresolved. Germline loops: CDR1 SGHRS, CDR2 YFSETQ. Trimming pared 4 bases from V and 5 bases from J, leaving 27 bases between. The CDR3 extends over 18 amino acids. The full variable domain, with the rest looked up from reference TRBV5-1 and TRBJ1-2, is KAGVTQTPRYLIKTRGQQVTLSCSPISGHRSVSWYQQTPGQGLQFLFEYFSETQRNKGNFPGRFSGRQFSNSRSEMNVSTLELGDSALYLCASSPDTGIRGGKYGYTFGSGTRLTVV.

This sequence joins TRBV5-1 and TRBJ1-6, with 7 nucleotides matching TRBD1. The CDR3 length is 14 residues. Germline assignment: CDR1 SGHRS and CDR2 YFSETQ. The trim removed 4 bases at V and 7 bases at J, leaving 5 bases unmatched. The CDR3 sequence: CASSRDSPNSPLHF. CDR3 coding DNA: TGCGCCAGCAGCCGGGACAGTCCGAATTCACCCCTCCACTTT. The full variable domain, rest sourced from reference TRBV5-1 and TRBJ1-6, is KAGVTQTPRYLIKTRGQQVTLSCSPISGHRSVSWYQQTPGQGLQFLFEYFSETQRNKGNFPGRFSGRQFSNSRSEMNVSTLELGDSALYLCASSRDSPNSPLHFGNGTRLTVT.

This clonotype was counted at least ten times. The chain's CDR3 is CASSFSYTDTQYF. In nucleotides, the CDR3 is TGTGCCAGCAGCTTCAGTTATACAGATACGCAGTATTTT. The chain recombines TRBV7-2 with TRBJ2-3; D remains unclear. The CDR3 has 13 residues. V dropped 3 bases and J dropped 3 bases, with 7 bases sitting between them. CDR1 and CDR2 from the germline V gene are SGHTA and FQGNSA.